The 23 T cell receptor beta chains given below trace back to one sample, sequenced in a study of T cells in Graves' hyperthyroidism and ophthalmopathy. Amplified TCR beta CDR3 regions derived from RNA transcripts. HTBI primers were employed in a first-round RT-PCR of the TCR CDR3. Via MiXCR, TCRdb re-called the multiplex PCR reads, giving one row per CDR3 protein. Of roughly 650,000 distinct CDR3 sequences listed, about a sixth are singletons. Material: blood. The source is a woman between 40 and 50 years old with Graves' ophthalmopathy.

This sequence joins TRBV10-3 and TRBJ1-1, with TRBD1 matching over 9 bases. Germline V gene lookup returns CDR1 ENHRY and CDR2 SYGVKD. This CDR3 spans 14 amino acids. The J segment lost 8 bases and the V segment lost 2 bases, leaving 6 bases of the junction unmatched. CDR3 DNA: TGTGCCATCAGTGAGCCGACAGGGGGTACCGAAGCTTTCTTT. Translation: CAISEPTGGTEAFF.

This sequence joins TRBV6-5 and TRBJ1-2, with TRBD1 as a possible D gene (5 bases). Trimming removed 0 bases from V and 4 bases from J, with 12 bases in between. From germline, CDR1 is MNHEY and CDR2 SVGAGI. The CDR3 runs to 15 residues. The CDR3 here is CASSYSDGGIYGYTF. The CDR3 DNA reads TGTGCCAGCAGTTACTCGGACGGGGGGATCTATGGCTACACCTTC.

This clonotype was seen at least ten times. The J gene is TRBJ1-1, the V gene TRBV20-1, with no clear D. The CDR3 sequence is 10 residues long. Trimming cost V 5 bases and J 3 bases, with 4 bases left between them. Per germline, CDR1 DFQATT and CDR2 SNEGSKA (reference sequence). The CDR3 loop is CSAYYTEAFF. The CDR3 DNA sequence: TGCAGTGCTTACTACACTGAAGCTTTCTTT.

In its sample, this clonotype was seen many times. The junction shows a germline mismatch at one end, possibly a read error. Here the CDR3 reads CASSRAGQGETQYF. As DNA, the CDR3 is TGTGCTAGCAGCCGGGCGGGACAGGGAGAGACCCAGTACTTC. This chain links TRBV7-7 with TRBJ2-5; 9 nucleotides line up with TRBD1. This CDR3 is 14 amino acids long. From germline, CDR1 is SSHAT and CDR2 FNYEAQ (reference sequence).

This clonotype has at least ten counts. The V and J genes are TRBV7-2 and TRBJ2-5, with 8 bases matching TRBD2. This CDR3 spans 14 amino acids. The ends lost 5 bases at V and 3 bases at J; junction bases unmatched: 5. Germline CDR1 and CDR2: SGHTA and FQGNSA. The CDR3 here is CASSLGGGKETQYF. CDR3 bases: TGTGCCAGCAGCCTTGGCGGGGGGAAAGAGACCCAGTACTTC.

In this sample, this clonotype turned up many times. The J gene is TRBJ2-3, the V gene TRBV2, with 8 bases lining up with TRBD1. Unmatched junction bases numbered 8, after V lost 7 bases and J lost 2 bases. The CDR3 contains 15 residues. Germline lookup yields CDR1 SNHLY and CDR2 FYNNEI. The CDR3 loop is CASNRQGIPTDTQYF. The CDR3 bases are TGTGCCAGCAACCGACAGGGGATCCCCACAGATACGCAGTATTTT.

At least ten counts were recorded for this clonotype. The rearrangement uses TRBV11-1 and TRBJ2-5; the D gene is possibly TRBD1 (6 bases). The germline gives CDR1 SGHAT, CDR2 FQDESV (reference sequence). V lost 5 bases, J lost 9 bases, and 22 bases lay in between. This CDR3 has 15 amino acids. CDR3 region: CASSLAGTLDKAQYF. CDR3 bases: TGTGCCAGCAGCCTCGCCGGGACACTAGATAAGGCCCAGTACTTC.

This clonotype was counted a few times. The gene calls are TRBV29-1 and TRBJ2-2; no reliable D call. Trimming cost V 7 bases and J 1 base, with 7 bases left between them. Per germline, CDR1 SQVTM and CDR2 ANQGSEA. The CDR3 runs to 12 residues. The CDR3 here is CSARQNTGELFF. In DNA form, the CDR3 reads TGCAGCGCCCGACAGAACACCGGGGAGCTGTTTTTT.

This chain links TRBV10-3 with TRBJ2-3; D might be TRBD2 (6 bases). The germline CDR1 and CDR2 sequences are ENHRY and SYGVKD. The V end was cut by 5 bases, the J end by 4 bases, with 16 bases between. CDR3 size: 15 residues. The CDR3 here is CAISYASALPDTQYF. DNA of the CDR3: TGTGCCATCAGTTATGCTAGCGCTTTGCCAGATACGCAGTATTTT.

This clonotype was detected ten times or more. CDR3 region: CASSLGIHEQFF. The CDR3 DNA follows: TGTGCCAGCAGTTTAGGGATCCATGAGCAGTTCTTC. The V and J genes are TRBV12-3 or TRBV12-4 and TRBJ2-1; D not certain. V was shortened by 1 base and J by 8 bases, with 6 bases between the two germline ends. CDR3 length: 12 amino acids.

This chain uses TRBV13 with TRBJ2-7; D ambiguous. CDR3 length: 13 residues. From germline, CDR1 is PRHDT and CDR2 FYEKMQ (reference sequence). The V gene lost 2 bases and the J gene lost 4 bases, with 9 bases spanning the gap. CDR3 loop: CASSLYETYEQYF. The CDR3 DNA reads as TGTGCCAGCAGCTTATACGAGACGTACGAGCAGTACTTC.

This clonotype was counted at least ten times. Germline and junction disagree at one end, which may indicate a read error. The rearrangement joins TRBV6-1 to TRBJ2-3; perhaps TRBD2 as D (6 bases). The CDR3 is made up of 15 amino acids. Germline assignment: CDR1 MNHNS and CDR2 SASEGT. The CDR3 DNA reads TGTGCCGGCAGCAGGAGGGACCCCAGCACAGATACGCAGTATTTT. Translation gives CAGSRRDPSTDTQYF.

The CDR3 sequence: CASSQGLAGLYEQYF. The CDR3 region has the DNA TGTGCCAGCAGCCAGGGACTAGCGGGACTCTACGAGCAGTACTTC. The chain links TRBV3-1 to TRBJ2-7; 13 nucleotides agree with TRBD2. The CDR3 extends over 15 amino acids. Germline loops: CDR1 LGHDT, CDR2 YNNKEL (reference sequence). The trim removed 3 bases at V and 3 bases at J, leaving 2 bases unmatched.

The V call is TRBV9, the J call TRBJ2-7, with D hard to call. CDR1 is SGDLS, CDR2 YYNGEE, per germline. V lost 0 bases and J 5 bases, leaving 12 bases between the germline ends. The CDR3 has 14 amino acids. CDR3 nucleotide sequence: TGTGCCAGCAGCGTAGCCGTATGGGCTCACGAGCAGTACTTC. Amino acids: CASSVAVWAHEQYF.

This sequence joins TRBV6-1 and TRBJ2-2; TRBD2 matches at 10 bases. The CDR3 length is 16 residues. J lost 2 bases, V lost 7 bases, and 7 bases had no gene match. Germline V gives CDR1 MNHNS, CDR2 SASEGT. The CDR3 spells CASTQLAGLNTGELFF. In DNA, the CDR3 is TGTGCCAGCACTCAACTAGCGGGGCTTAACACCGGGGAGCTGTTTTTT.

This clonotype has at least ten counts. V gene TRBV20-1 combines with J gene TRBJ1-1; no clear D. This CDR3 is 15 amino acids long. V lost 3 bases and J 1 base, leaving 15 bases between the germline ends. Germline CDR1 is DFQATT and CDR2 is SNEGSKA (reference sequence). This CDR3 reads CSASTWKRGNTEAFF. The CDR3 region has the DNA TGCAGTGCTAGTACGTGGAAGAGAGGGAACACTGAAGCTTTCTTT.

This CDR3 reads CASSLRSYRGIHEQYF. The CDR3 nucleotides read TGTGCCAGCAGTTTAAGGTCCTACAGGGGGATCCACGAGCAGTACTTC. The V gene is TRBV28, the J gene TRBJ2-7, with 8 bases that match TRBD1. The CDR3 is 16 residues long. J lost 5 bases, V lost 2 bases, and 11 bases had no gene match. In germline, CDR1 is MDHEN, CDR2 SYDVKM.

This clonotype has a handful of counts. J is TRBJ1-5 and V is TRBV20-1, with a weak D call TRBD1 (6 bases). The CDR3 spans 13 residues. V lost 5 bases and J 11 bases, leaving 19 bases between the germline ends. Germline CDR1 DFQATT, CDR2 SNEGSKA (reference sequence). The CDR3 nucleotides read TGCAGTGCTCGGCAACAGGGTTTGGAGACCCAGCATTTT. Its translation: CSARQQGLETQHF.

This clonotype was seen more than once but under ten times. The chain uses TRBV20-1 and TRBJ2-7; 9 bases line up with TRBD1. This CDR3 is built from 14 residues. The trim removed 6 bases at V and 2 bases at J, leaving 8 bases unmatched. The germline V gene encodes CDR1 DFQATT and CDR2 SNEGSKA (reference sequence). The CDR3, as DNA: TGCAGTGCGATTACCGGGACAGGGACCTACGAGCAGTACTTC. Translation gives CSAITGTGTYEQYF.

This clonotype was counted many times. The chain recombines TRBV2 with TRBJ2-5, with 9 bases identical to TRBD2. CDR1 and CDR2 (germline): SNHLY, FYNNEI. V lost 4 bases and J lost 5; bases outside the gene matches: 8. CDR3 length: 15 residues. The CDR3 DNA reads TGTGCCAGCAGTGCCTTAGCGGGAGTTACGGAGACCCAGTACTTC. Protein: CASSALAGVTETQYF.

This clonotype appeared a few times. The chain combines TRBV7-6 with TRBJ2-3; D perhaps matches TRBD2 (5 bases). The germline V gene encodes CDR1 SGHVS and CDR2 FNYEAQ. The CDR3 contains 13 residues. Trimming removed 5 bases at V and 6 bases at J, with 12 bases between. CDR3 protein: CASSQRGPDTQYF. The DNA for the CDR3 is TGTGCCAGCAGCCAGAGAGGGCCCGATACGCAGTATTTT.

This clonotype was seen a few times. The CDR3 DNA reads TGCGCCAGCAGCCGGGACTTTACTAACTATGGCTACACCTTC. It specifies CASSRDFTNYGYTF. The V call is TRBV4-1, the J call TRBJ1-2; D is perhaps TRBD1 (5 bases). The CDR3 covers 14 residues. V was cut by 4 bases and J by 0 bases, with 9 bases left in between. Germline V gene sequence: CDR1 MGHRA, CDR2 YSYEKL.

CDR3 region: CASSTGGRGEKLFF. In DNA, the CDR3 is TGTGCCAGCAGCACAGGGGGCAGGGGGGAAAAACTGTTTTTT. The V gene is TRBV28, the J gene TRBJ1-4, with 9 bases aligning to TRBD1. Per germline, CDR1 MDHEN and CDR2 SYDVKM. V lost 6 bases to trimming and J lost 8 bases; unmatched junction nucleotides: 7. The CDR3 is 14 amino acids.